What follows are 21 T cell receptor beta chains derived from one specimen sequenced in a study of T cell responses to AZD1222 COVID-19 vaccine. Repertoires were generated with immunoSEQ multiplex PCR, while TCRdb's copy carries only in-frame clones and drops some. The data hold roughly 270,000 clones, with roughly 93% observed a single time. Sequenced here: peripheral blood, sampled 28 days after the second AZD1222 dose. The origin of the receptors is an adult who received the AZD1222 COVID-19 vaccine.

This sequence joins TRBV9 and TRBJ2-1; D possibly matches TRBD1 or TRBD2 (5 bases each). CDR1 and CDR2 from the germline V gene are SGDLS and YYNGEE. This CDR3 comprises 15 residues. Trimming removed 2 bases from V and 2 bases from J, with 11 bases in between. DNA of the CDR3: TGTGCCAGCAGCGTGGGACGGGGACCCTACAATGAGCAGTTCTTC. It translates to CASSVGRGPYNEQFF.

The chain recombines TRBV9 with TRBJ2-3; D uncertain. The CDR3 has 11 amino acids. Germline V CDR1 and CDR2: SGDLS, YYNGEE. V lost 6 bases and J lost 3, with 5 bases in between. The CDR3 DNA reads TGTGCCAGCAACCTGACAGATACGCAGTATTTT. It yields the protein CASNLTDTQYF.

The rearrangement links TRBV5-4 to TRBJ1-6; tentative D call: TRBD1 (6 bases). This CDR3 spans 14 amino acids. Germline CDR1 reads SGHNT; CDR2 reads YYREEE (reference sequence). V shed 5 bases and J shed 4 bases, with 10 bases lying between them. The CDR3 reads CASREDSYNSPLHF. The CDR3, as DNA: TGTGCCAGCAGAGAGGACAGTTATAATTCACCCCTCCACTTT.

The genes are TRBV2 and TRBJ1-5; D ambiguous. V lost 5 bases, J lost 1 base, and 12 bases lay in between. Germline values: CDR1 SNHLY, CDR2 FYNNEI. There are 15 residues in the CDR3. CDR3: CASSFRESSNQPQHF. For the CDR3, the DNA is TGTGCCAGCAGTTTCCGGGAATCAAGCAATCAGCCCCAGCATTTT.

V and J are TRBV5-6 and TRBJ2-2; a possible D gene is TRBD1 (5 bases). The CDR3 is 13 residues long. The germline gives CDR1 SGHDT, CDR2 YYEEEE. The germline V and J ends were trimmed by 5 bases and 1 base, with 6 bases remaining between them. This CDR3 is CASRRGNTGELFF. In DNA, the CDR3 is TGTGCCAGCAGAAGGGGGAACACCGGGGAGCTGTTTTTT. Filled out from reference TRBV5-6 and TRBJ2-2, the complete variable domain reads DAGVTQSPTHLIKTRGQQVTLRCSPKSGHDTVSWYQQALGQGPQFIFQYYEEEERQRGNFPDRFSGHQFPNYSSELNVNALLLGDSALYLCASRRGNTGELFFGEGSRLTVL.

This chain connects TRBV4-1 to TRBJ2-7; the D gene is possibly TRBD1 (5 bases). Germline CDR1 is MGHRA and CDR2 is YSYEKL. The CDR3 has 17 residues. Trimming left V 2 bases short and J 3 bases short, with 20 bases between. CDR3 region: CASSQPTAGKLVYEQYF. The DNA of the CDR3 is TGCGCCAGCAGCCAACCAACGGCAGGGAAACTCGTCTACGAGCAGTACTTC.

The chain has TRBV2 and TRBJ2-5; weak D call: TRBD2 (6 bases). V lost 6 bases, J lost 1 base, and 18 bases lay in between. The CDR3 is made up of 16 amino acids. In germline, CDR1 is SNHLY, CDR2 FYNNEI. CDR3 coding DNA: TGTGCCAGCAGCCCCCAAGGGAGGAGGCCCCAAGAGACCCAGTACTTC. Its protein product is CASSPQGRRPQETQYF. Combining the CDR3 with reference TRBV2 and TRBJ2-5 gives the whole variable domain EPEVTQTPSHQVTQMGQEVILRCVPISNHLYFYWYRQILGQKVEFLVSFYNNEISEKSEIFDDQFSVERPDGSNFTLKIRSTKLEDSAMYFCASSPQGRRPQETQYFGPGTRLLVL.

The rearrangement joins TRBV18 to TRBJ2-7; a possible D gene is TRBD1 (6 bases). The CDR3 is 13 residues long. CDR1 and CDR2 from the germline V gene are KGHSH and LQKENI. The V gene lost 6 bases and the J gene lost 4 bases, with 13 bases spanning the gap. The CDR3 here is CASSLGQTYEQYF. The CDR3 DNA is TGTGCCAGCTCCTTAGGACAGACTTACGAGCAGTACTTC.

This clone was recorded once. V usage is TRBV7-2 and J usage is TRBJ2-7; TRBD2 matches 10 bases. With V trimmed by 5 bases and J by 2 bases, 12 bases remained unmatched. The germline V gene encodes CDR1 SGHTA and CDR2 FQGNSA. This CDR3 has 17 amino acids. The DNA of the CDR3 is TGTGCCAGCAGCCAAACTAACATACTAGCGGGAACCTACGAGCAGTACTTC. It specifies CASSQTNILAGTYEQYF.

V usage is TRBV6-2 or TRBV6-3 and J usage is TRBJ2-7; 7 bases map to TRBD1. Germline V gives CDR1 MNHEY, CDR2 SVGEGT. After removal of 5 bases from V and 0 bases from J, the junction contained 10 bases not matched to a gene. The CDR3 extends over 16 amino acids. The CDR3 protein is CASSKNRGTSSYEQYF. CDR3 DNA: TGTGCCAGCAGTAAGAACAGGGGCACCTCCTCCTACGAGCAGTACTTC.

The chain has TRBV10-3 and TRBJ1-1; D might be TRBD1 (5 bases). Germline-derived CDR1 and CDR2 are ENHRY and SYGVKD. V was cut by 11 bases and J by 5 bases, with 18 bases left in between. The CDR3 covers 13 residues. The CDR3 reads CASGGGDGTEAFF. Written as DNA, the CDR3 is TGTGCCTCTGGCGGAGGGGATGGGACTGAAGCTTTCTTT.

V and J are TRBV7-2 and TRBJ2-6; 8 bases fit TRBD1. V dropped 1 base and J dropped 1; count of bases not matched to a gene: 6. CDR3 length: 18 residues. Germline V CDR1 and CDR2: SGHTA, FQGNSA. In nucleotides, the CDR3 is TGTGCCAGCAGCTTAGTAGGCAGGGGGCGATCTGGGGCCAACGTCCTGACTTTC. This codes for CASSLVGRGRSGANVLTF.

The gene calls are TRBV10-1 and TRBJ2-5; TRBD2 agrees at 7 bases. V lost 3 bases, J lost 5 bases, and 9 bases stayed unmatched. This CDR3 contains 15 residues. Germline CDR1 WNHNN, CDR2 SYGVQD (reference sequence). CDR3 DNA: TGCGCCAGCAGTGAAGTAGACGGGGGGAGGGAGACCCAGTACTTC. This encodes CASSEVDGGRETQYF.

This CDR3 reads CASSNTPTGGLYF. The CDR3 DNA follows: TGTGCCAGCAGCAACACCCCCACAGGGGGATTATACTTC. The chain joins TRBV14 to TRBJ2-5, with 8 bases aligning to TRBD1. The germline CDR1 and CDR2 sequences are SGHDN and FVKESK. The CDR3 is made up of 13 amino acids. The J segment lost 14 bases and the V segment lost 5 bases, leaving 13 bases of the junction unmatched.

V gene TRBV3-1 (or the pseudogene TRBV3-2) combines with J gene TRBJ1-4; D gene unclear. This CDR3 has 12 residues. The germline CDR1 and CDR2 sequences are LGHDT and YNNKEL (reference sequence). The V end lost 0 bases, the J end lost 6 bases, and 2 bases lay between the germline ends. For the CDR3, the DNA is TGTGCCAGCAGCCAAGAGTATGAAAAACTGTTTTTT. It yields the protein CASSQEYEKLFF.

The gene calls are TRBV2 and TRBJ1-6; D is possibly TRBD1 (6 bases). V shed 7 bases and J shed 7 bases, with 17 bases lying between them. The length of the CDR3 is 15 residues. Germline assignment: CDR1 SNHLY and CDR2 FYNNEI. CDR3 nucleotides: TGTGCCAGCAAGACCCGGACAGCCGACAATTCACCCCTCCACTTT. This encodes CASKTRTADNSPLHF.

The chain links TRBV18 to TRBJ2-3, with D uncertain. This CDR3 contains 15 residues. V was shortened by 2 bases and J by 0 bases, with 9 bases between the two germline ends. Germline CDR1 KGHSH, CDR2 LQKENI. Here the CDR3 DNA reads TGTGCCAGCTCACCAGTCGAGGATAGCACAGATACGCAGTATTTT. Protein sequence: CASSPVEDSTDTQYF.

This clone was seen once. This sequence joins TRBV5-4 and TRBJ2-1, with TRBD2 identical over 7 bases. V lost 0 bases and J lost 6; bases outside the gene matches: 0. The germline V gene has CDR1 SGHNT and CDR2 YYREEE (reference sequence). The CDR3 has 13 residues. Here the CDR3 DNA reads TGTGCCAGCAGCTTGGCGGGGGGCAATGAGCAGTTCTTC. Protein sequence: CASSLAGGNEQFF. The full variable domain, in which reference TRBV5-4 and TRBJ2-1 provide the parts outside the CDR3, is ETGVTQSPTHLIKTRGQQVTLRCSSQSGHNTVSWYQQALGQGPQFIFQYYREEENGRGNFPPRFSGLQFPNYSSELNVNALELDDSALYLCASSLAGGNEQFFGPGTRLTVL.

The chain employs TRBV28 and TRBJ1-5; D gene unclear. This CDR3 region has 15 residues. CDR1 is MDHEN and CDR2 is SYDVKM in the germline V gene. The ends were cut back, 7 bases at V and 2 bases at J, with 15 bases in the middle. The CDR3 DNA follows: TGTGCCAGCACCCCCGGCGGGGAGGGCAATCAGCCCCAGCATTTT. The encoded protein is CASTPGGEGNQPQHF.

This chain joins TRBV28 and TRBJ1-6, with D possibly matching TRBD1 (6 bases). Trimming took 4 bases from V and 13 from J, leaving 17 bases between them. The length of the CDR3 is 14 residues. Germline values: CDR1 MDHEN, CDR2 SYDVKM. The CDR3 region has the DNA TGTGCCAGCAGTTCACAGGGCGCCCAACCGCCCCTCCACTTT. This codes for CASSSQGAQPPLHF. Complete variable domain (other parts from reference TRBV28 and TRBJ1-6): DVKVTQSSRYLVKRTGEKVFLECVQDMDHENMFWYRQDPGLGLRLIYFSYDVKMKEKGDIPEGYSVSREKKERFSLILESASTNQTSMYLCASSSQGAQPPLHFGNGTRLTVT.

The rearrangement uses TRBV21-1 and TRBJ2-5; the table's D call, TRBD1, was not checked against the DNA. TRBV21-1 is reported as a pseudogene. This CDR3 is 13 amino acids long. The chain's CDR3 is CASSVPPGETQYF. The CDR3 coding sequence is TGTGCCAGCAGCGTCCCGCCTGGCGAGACCCAGTACTTC.